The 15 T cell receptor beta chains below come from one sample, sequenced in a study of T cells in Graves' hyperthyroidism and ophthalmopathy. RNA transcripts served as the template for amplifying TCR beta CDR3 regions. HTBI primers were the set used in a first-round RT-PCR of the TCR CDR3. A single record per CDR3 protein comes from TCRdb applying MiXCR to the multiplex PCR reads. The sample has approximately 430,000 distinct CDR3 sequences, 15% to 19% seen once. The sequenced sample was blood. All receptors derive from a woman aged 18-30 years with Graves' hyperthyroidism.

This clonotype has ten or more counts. Written as DNA, the CDR3 is TGTGCCAGCATCCAGGGTTCCTACGAGCAGTACTTC. Its translation: CASIQGSYEQYF. This chain joins TRBV2 and TRBJ2-7; possibly TRBD1 for D (5 bases). V gave up 7 bases and J gave up 1 base, with 8 bases separating them. The CDR3 spans 12 residues. CDR1 is SNHLY, CDR2 FYNNEI, per germline.

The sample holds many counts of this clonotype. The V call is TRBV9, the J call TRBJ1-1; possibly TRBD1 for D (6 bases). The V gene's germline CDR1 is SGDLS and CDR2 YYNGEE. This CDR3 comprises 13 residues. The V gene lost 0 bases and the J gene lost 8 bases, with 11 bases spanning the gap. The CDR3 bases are TGTGCCAGCAGCGTAGTTGGACAGACAGAAGCTTTCTTT. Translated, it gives CASSVVGQTEAFF.

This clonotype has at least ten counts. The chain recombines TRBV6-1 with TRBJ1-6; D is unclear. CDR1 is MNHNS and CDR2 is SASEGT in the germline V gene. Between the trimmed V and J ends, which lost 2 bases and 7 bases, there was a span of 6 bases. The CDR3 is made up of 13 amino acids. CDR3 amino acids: CASSEPLNSPLHF. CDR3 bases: TGTGCCAGCAGTGAACCCCTGAATTCACCCCTCCACTTT.

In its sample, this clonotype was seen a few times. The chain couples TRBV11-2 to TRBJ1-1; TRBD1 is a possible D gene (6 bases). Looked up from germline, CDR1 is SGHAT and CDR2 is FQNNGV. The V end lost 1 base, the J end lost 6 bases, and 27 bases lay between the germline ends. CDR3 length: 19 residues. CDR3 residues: CASSLGYRENSVGRPEAFF. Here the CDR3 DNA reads TGTGCCAGCAGCTTAGGGTACAGGGAAAATTCAGTCGGGAGACCTGAAGCTTTCTTT.

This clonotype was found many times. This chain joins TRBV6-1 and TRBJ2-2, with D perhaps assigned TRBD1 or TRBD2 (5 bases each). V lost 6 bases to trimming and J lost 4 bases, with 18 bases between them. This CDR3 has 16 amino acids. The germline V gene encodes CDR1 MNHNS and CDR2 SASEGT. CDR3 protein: CASRPPGPRGTGELFF. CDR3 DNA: TGTGCCAGCAGGCCACCGGGGCCGCGAGGCACCGGGGAGCTGTTTTTT.

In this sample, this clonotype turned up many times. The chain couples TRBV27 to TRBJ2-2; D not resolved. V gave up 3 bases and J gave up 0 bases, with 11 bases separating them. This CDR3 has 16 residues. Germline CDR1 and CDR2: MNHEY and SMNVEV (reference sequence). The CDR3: CASSFWRPTNTGELFF. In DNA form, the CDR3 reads TGTGCCAGCAGTTTCTGGAGACCAACGAACACCGGGGAGCTGTTTTTT.

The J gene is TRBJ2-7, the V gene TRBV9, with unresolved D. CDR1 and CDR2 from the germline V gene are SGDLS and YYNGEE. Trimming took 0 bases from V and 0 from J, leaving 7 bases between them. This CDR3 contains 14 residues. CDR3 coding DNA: TGTGCCAGCAGCGTAGACCTCCGCTCCTACGAGCAGTACTTC. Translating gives CASSVDLRSYEQYF.

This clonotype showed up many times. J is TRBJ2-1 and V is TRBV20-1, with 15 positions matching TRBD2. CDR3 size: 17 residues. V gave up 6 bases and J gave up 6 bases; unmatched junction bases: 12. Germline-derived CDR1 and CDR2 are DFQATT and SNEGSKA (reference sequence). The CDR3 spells CSAESPGLAGGPNEQFF. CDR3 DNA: TGCAGTGCCGAATCGCCGGGACTAGCGGGAGGTCCCAATGAGCAGTTCTTC.

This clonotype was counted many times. This chain's CDR3 is CSAPDETETYNEQFF. DNA for the CDR3: TGCAGTGCTCCCGACGAGACAGAGACCTACAATGAGCAGTTCTTC. This chain joins TRBV20-1 and TRBJ2-1, with D tentatively TRBD1 (5 bases). There are 15 residues in the CDR3. Trimming removed 5 bases at V and 2 bases at J, with 16 bases between. CDR1 and CDR2 (germline): DFQATT, SNEGSKA (reference sequence).

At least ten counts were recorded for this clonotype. The chain's CDR3 is CASRGTGLNSPLHF. CDR3 DNA: TGTGCCAGCAGGGGGACAGGGCTGAATTCACCCCTCCACTTT. This sequence joins TRBV12-3 or TRBV12-4 and TRBJ1-6, with 9 nucleotides matching TRBD1. This CDR3 is 14 amino acids long. J lost 7 bases, V lost 6 bases, and 4 bases had no gene match.

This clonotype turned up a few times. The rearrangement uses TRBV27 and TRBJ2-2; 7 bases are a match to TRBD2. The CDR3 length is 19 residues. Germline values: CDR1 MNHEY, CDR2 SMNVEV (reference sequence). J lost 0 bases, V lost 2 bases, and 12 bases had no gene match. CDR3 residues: CASSLRVIGLAANTGELFF. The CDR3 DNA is TGTGCCAGCAGTTTAAGGGTAATTGGGCTAGCGGCGAACACCGGGGAGCTGTTTTTT.

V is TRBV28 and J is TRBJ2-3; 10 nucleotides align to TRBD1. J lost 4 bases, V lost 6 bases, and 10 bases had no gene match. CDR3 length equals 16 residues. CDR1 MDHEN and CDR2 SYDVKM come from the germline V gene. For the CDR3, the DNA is TGTGCCAGCAGCTCACCGGGGGGACAGGGGTCAGATACGCAGTATTTT. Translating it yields CASSSPGGQGSDTQYF.

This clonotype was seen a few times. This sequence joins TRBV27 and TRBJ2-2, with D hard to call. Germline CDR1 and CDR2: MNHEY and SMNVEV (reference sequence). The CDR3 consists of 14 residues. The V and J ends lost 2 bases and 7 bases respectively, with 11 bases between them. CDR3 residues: CASSLIVGGGELFF. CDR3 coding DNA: TGTGCCAGCAGTTTAATTGTGGGTGGCGGGGAGCTGTTTTTT.

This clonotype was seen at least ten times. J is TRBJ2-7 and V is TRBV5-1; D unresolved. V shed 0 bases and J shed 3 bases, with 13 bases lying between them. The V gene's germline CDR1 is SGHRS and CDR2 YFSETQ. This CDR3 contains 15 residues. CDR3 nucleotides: TGCGCCAGCAGCTTGGTATCCGGTGGGAACTACGAGCAGTACTTC. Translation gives CASSLVSGGNYEQYF.

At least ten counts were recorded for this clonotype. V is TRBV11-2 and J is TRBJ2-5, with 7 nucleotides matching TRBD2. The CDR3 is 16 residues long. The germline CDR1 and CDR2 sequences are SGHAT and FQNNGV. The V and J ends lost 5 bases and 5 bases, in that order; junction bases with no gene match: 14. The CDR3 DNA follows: TGTGCCAGCAGCCCTGGGGCCCACTCCGGGGGGGAGACCCAGTACTTC. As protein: CASSPGAHSGGETQYF. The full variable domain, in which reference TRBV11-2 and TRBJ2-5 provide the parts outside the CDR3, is EAGVAQSPRYKIIEKRQSVAFWCNPISGHATLYWYQQILGQGPKLLIQFQNNGVVDDSQLPKDRFSAERLKGVDSTLKIQPAKLEDSAVYLCASSPGAHSGGETQYFGPGTRLLVL.